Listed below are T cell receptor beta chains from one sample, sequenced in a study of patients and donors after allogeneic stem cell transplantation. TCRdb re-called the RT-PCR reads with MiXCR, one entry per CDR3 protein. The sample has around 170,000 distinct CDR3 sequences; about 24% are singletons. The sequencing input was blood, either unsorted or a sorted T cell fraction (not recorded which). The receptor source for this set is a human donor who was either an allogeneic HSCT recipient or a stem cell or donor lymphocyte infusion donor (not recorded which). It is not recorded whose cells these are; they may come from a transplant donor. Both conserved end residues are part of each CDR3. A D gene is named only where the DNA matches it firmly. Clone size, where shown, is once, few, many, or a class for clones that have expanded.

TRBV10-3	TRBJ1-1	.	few	CAISVEGVITEAFF	TGTGCCATCAGTGTAGAGGGGGTCATCACTGAAGCTTTCTTT
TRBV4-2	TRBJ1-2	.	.	CASSQVMTDFYGYTF	TGTGCCAGCAGCCAAGTTATGACAGACTTCTATGGCTACACCTTC
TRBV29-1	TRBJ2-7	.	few	CSVAEFTSYEQYF	TGCAGCGTTGCGGAGTTTACTTCCTACGAGCAGTACTTC
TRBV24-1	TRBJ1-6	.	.	CATSRDYNSPLHF	TGTGCCACTTCGCGGGACTATAATTCACCCCTCCACTTT
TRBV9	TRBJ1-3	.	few	CASSIAPGSPGGNTIYF	TGTGCCAGCAGCATCGCCCCCGGGAGCCCGGGTGGAAACACCATATATTTT
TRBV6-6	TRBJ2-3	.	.	CAITSSKGVTDTQYF	TGTGCCATCACATCGTCGAAAGGGGTCACAGATACGCAGTATTTT
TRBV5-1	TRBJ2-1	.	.	CASSFAPTPSSYNEQFF	TGCGCCAGCAGCTTTGCCCCCACTCCATCCTCCTACAATGAGCAGTTCTTC
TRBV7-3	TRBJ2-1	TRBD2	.	CASSYQRGVYNEQFF	TGTGCCAGCAGCTACCAGCGGGGGGTCTACAATGAGCAGTTCTTC
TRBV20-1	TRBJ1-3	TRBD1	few	CSARLAGGGNTIYF	TGCAGTGCTAGACTCGCAGGGGGTGGAAACACCATATATTTT
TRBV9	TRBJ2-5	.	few	CASSVGTRVRQETQYF	TGTGCCAGCAGCGTCGGGACGCGCGTTCGGCAAGAGACCCAGTACTTC